This passage covers 26 T cell receptor beta chains from one sample sequenced in a study of cytomegalovirus exposure and HLA in healthy donors (dated by TCRdb to the late 2010s). The library was generated by the immunoSEQ multiplex PCR assay. The multiplex PCR relied on a mix of 60 forward primers for TCR Vbeta segments and 13 reverse primers for TCR Jbeta segments. As stored in TCRdb, this immuneACCESS dataset retains in-frame rearrangements with V and J assigned. A fraction of the clones does not appear; measured against another copy, unresolved V genes explain less than half of the discrepancy, and the remainder lacks a known reason. The sample includes about 130,000 clones, with 75% to 85% observed a single time. The ten largest clones take up 1.9% of the sample. The sequenced material came from PBMCs. The source of these receptors is a man aged 50-59 years in good health and CMV-seronegative.

The chain employs TRBV27 and TRBJ1-2; possible D gene TRBD1, 5 bases. The germline V gene encodes CDR1 MNHEY and CDR2 SMNVEV (reference sequence). This CDR3 is 13 amino acids long. Trimming removed 7 bases from V and 6 bases from J, with 15 bases in between. CDR3: CASKAGLWNGYTF. The CDR3 DNA sequence: TGTGCCAGCAAAGCAGGGTTGTGGAATGGCTACACCTTC.

This clone appeared once. The rearrangement joins TRBV6-4 to TRBJ1-2; a weak D match, TRBD1 (5 bases). The CDR3 is 16 residues long. Trimming took 3 bases from V and 4 from J, leaving 18 bases between them. The germline CDR1 and CDR2 sequences are MRHNA and SNTAGT. In DNA, the CDR3 is TGTGCCAGCAGTGATCGATCGTTTGGGGGAGGCTATGGCTACACCTTC. Its translation is CASSDRSFGGGYGYTF.

The J gene is TRBJ2-1, the V gene TRBV6-5; 10 nucleotides line up with TRBD2. Germline CDR1 is MNHEY and CDR2 is SVGAGI. J was trimmed by 8 bases and V by 6 bases; bases with no gene match: 7. CDR3 length: 14 residues. CDR3 sequence reads: CASRPGLANYEQFF. CDR3 bases: TGTGCCAGCAGGCCGGGACTAGCGAACTATGAGCAGTTCTTC.

The chain recombines TRBV7-9 with TRBJ2-1; 8 bases map to TRBD1. From germline, CDR1 is SEHNR and CDR2 FQNEAQ (reference sequence). The CDR3 has 12 amino acids. Trimming cost V 0 bases and J 14 bases; bases outside gene matches: 3. Written as DNA, the CDR3 is TGTGCCAGCAGCTTAGCAGCAGGGGGCGAGTTCTTC. Translation gives CASSLAAGGEFF.

This clone was seen a handful of times. The chain couples TRBV2 to TRBJ1-2; 7 positions agree with TRBD1. This CDR3 has 13 amino acids. J lost 8 bases, V lost 6 bases, and 9 bases had no gene match. CDR1 is SNHLY, CDR2 FYNNEI, per germline. The CDR3 here is CASSLGTAGGYTF. The CDR3 DNA sequence: TGTGCCAGCAGCCTAGGGACAGCCGGCGGCTACACCTTC.

The rearrangement uses TRBV9 and TRBJ1-6; maybe TRBD1 (5 bases). CDR1 is SGDLS, CDR2 YYNGEE, per germline. V was clipped by 3 bases and J by 8 bases, with 15 bases between them. The CDR3 runs 15 residues. The CDR3 DNA is TGTGCCAGCAGCGCACGCCCTGGGGGGGATTCACCCCTCCACTTT. Translation gives CASSARPGGDSPLHF.

The CDR3 DNA is TGTGCCAGCAGCTTTGCCGGGACTAGCTTCTACAATGAGCAGTTCTTC. Amino acid sequence: CASSFAGTSFYNEQFF. The chain joins TRBV7-2 to TRBJ2-1, with 9 bases matching TRBD2. Per the germline V gene, CDR1 is SGHTA and CDR2 is FQGNSA. CDR3 length equals 16 residues. J lost 3 bases, V lost 3 bases, and 6 bases had no gene match. Full variable domain (remainder filled in from reference TRBV7-2 and TRBJ2-1): GAGVSQSPSNKVTEKGKDVELRCDPISGHTALYWYRQSLGQGLEFLIYFQGNSAPDKSGLPSDRFSAERTGGSVSTLTIQRTQQEDSAVYLCASSFAGTSFYNEQFFGPGTRLTVL.

The rearrangement links TRBV29-1 to TRBJ1-1, with a weak D call TRBD1 (6 bases). V was clipped by 6 bases and J by 11 bases, with 19 bases between them. Looked up from germline, CDR1 is SQVTM and CDR2 is ANQGSEA. The CDR3 sequence is 12 residues long. CDR3 region: CSVRRGGFGAFF. CDR3 sequence (DNA): TGCAGCGTGAGAAGGGGGGGATTCGGCGCTTTCTTT.

The chain couples TRBV6-5 to TRBJ2-1, with 11 bases aligning to TRBD2. The V and J ends lost 10 bases and 10 bases, in that order; junction bases with no gene match: 9. CDR1 is MNHEY and CDR2 is SVGAGI in the germline V gene. The CDR3 extends over 13 amino acids. The DNA of the CDR3 is TGTGCCACCCGACCGGGACTAGCGGAAGAGCAGTTCTTC. Translating gives CATRPGLAEEQFF.

V usage is TRBV4-2 and J usage is TRBJ2-1, with TRBD2 matching 9 bases. CDR3 length: 20 residues. CDR1 is LGHNA, CDR2 YNFKEQ, per germline. V lost 0 bases and J lost 5; bases outside the gene matches: 17. CDR3 nucleotide sequence: TGTGCCAGCAGCCAAGATAGGATAGCGGGGGCTTTTTCCGGCGACAATGAGCAGTTCTTC. This gives the protein CASSQDRIAGAFSGDNEQFF.

The rearrangement links TRBV4-2 to TRBJ1-5, with unresolved D. The CDR3 contains 17 residues. Between the trimmed V and J ends, which lost 0 bases and 0 bases, there was a span of 12 bases. The germline V gene encodes CDR1 LGHNA and CDR2 YNFKEQ. The CDR3 loop reads CASSQEGRHASNQPQHF. CDR3 sequence (DNA): TGTGCCAGCAGCCAAGAGGGGAGACACGCTAGCAATCAGCCCCAGCATTTT.

The chain is built from TRBV5-1 and TRBJ1-1; D gene ambiguous. Trimming removed 0 bases at V and 1 base at J, with 7 bases between. Germline CDR1 and CDR2: SGHRS and YFSETQ. This CDR3 is built from 14 residues. This CDR3 is CASSLDIANTEAFF. The DNA for the CDR3 is TGCGCCAGCAGCTTGGACATAGCGAACACTGAAGCTTTCTTT.

The rearrangement joins TRBV27 to TRBJ2-3, with 8 nucleotides matching TRBD1. The germline V gene encodes CDR1 MNHEY and CDR2 SMNVEV (reference sequence). V was clipped by 6 bases and J by 3 bases; unmatched bases: 8. This CDR3 spans 15 amino acids. The CDR3 sequence: CASSDRTGPTDTQYF. CDR3 DNA: TGTGCCAGCAGCGACAGGACAGGGCCAACAGATACGCAGTATTTT.

In its sample, this clone was seen once. The chain is built from TRBV18 and TRBJ1-2; 9 nucleotides align to TRBD1. The germline V gene encodes CDR1 KGHSH and CDR2 LQKENI. The CDR3 extends over 17 amino acids. J was trimmed by 2 bases and V by 6 bases; bases with no gene match: 13. DNA of the CDR3: TGTGCCAGCTCGCTCCGGGACAGGGCTGGGGAGAACTATGGCTACACCTTC. Its protein is CASSLRDRAGENYGYTF.

This rearrangement joins TRBV6-5 to TRBJ2-7, with 9 nucleotides matching TRBD1. V shed 0 bases, J shed 4 bases, and the junction held 4 bases outside the gene matches. Germline assignment: CDR1 MNHEY and CDR2 SVGAGI. This CDR3 region has 15 residues. As DNA, the CDR3 is TGTGCCAGCAGTTACTCAACAGGGGGCGAGTACGAGCAGTACTTC. This gives the protein CASSYSTGGEYEQYF.

V and J are TRBV4-1 and TRBJ2-2; D may be TRBD2 (7 bases). Trimming pared 3 bases from V and 2 bases from J, leaving 28 bases between. This CDR3 is built from 21 residues. In germline, CDR1 is MGHRA, CDR2 YSYEKL. The CDR3 spells CASSHPGLRGTPWTNTGELFF. The CDR3 DNA sequence: TGCGCCAGCAGCCACCCGGGACTAAGGGGGACACCTTGGACTAACACCGGGGAGCTGTTTTTT.

The V gene is TRBV2, the J gene TRBJ2-5; possibly TRBD1 for D (6 bases). The CDR3 has 16 residues. Germline CDR1 and CDR2: SNHLY and FYNNEI. Deletions cut 9 bases from V and 4 bases from J, with 24 bases between. DNA for the CDR3: TGTGCCAGTAAACCGACAGGACTTTCTAGCAGAGAGACCCAGTACTTC. Amino acids: CASKPTGLSSRETQYF.

The V gene is TRBV7-6, the J gene TRBJ1-5, with 7 bases matching TRBD1. From germline, CDR1 is SGHVS and CDR2 FNYEAQ. The CDR3 loop spans 14 amino acids. The V segment lost 5 bases and the J segment 6 bases; nucleotides outside the gene matches: 7. CDR3 DNA sequence: TGTGCCAGCAGCCTTAACAGGGGAGGTCAGCCCCAGCATTTT. Its protein product is CASSLNRGGQPQHF. The variable domain in full, with the rest retrieved from reference TRBV7-6 and TRBJ1-5, is GAGVSQSPRYKVTKRGQDVALRCDPISGHVSLYWYRQALGQGPEFLTYFNYEAQQDKSGLPNDRFSAERPEGSISTLTIQRTEQRDSAMYRCASSLNRGGQPQHFGDGTRLSIL.

This chain connects TRBV25-1 to TRBJ2-3, with D possibly TRBD1 on 5 matching bases. CDR1 is MGHDK and CDR2 is SYGVNS in the germline V gene. Trimming removed 2 bases at V and 5 bases at J, with 20 bases between. The CDR3 totals 17 residues. CDR3 nucleotides: TGTGCCAGCAGTGAAGGGGCAGGGTGGATAGGAGTAGATACGCAGTATTTT. This translates into CASSEGAGWIGVDTQYF.

The V gene is TRBV7-8, the J gene TRBJ1-1, with no clear D. The CDR3 extends over 13 amino acids. The germline V and J ends were trimmed by 1 base and 1 base, with 4 bases remaining between them. Germline V gives CDR1 SGHVS, CDR2 FQNEAQ. The CDR3 nucleotides read TGTGCCAGCAGCTTAGGCAGGAACACTGAAGCTTTCTTT. It encodes CASSLGRNTEAFF.

V and J are TRBV19 and TRBJ1-1; D may be TRBD1 (5 bases). Germline CDR1 reads LNHDA; CDR2 reads SQIVND (reference sequence). V was shortened by 5 bases and J by 1 base, with 14 bases between the two germline ends. The CDR3 totals 15 residues. The CDR3: CASSSQGSGNTEAFF. As DNA, the CDR3 is TGTGCCAGTAGTTCCCAGGGATCAGGGAACACTGAAGCTTTCTTT.

This chain joins TRBV9 and TRBJ1-3, with 9 bases that match TRBD1. Germline V CDR1 and CDR2: SGDLS, YYNGEE. This CDR3 region has 15 residues. With 4 bases clipped from V and 1 base from J, the junction kept 3 bases outside the gene matches. The CDR3 bases are TGTGCCAGCAGCCCAGGGACAGGGTCTGGAAACACCATATATTTT. Its protein product is CASSPGTGSGNTIYF.

V and J are TRBV7-9 and TRBJ2-3; D is possibly TRBD1 (6 bases). The germline V and J ends were trimmed by 3 bases and 4 bases, with 14 bases remaining between them. Germline assignment: CDR1 SEHNR and CDR2 FQNEAQ (reference sequence). The CDR3 runs 15 residues. The CDR3, as DNA: TGTGCCAGCAGCTTCACGGCGGCAGGGGCAGATACGCAGTATTTT. Translating gives CASSFTAAGADTQYF.

This clone was detected only a few times. The chain joins TRBV19 to TRBJ2-5, with D perhaps TRBD1 (6 bases). The CDR3 extends over 14 amino acids. Trimming pared 4 bases from V and 7 bases from J, leaving 16 bases between. Per the germline V gene, CDR1 is LNHDA and CDR2 is SQIVND (reference sequence). CDR3 protein: CASSTSTGRGTQYF. CDR3 DNA sequence: TGTGCCAGTAGTACCTCGACAGGAAGAGGGACCCAGTACTTC.

The chain has TRBV2 and TRBJ2-1; D may be TRBD1 (6 bases). Germline V gene data show CDR1 as SNHLY and CDR2 as FYNNEI. V was cut by 4 bases and J by 2 bases, with 12 bases left in between. This CDR3 has 15 amino acids. CDR3 DNA sequence: TGTGCCAGCAGTGTGGGGACATCAACCTACAATGAGCAGTTCTTC. Translated, it gives CASSVGTSTYNEQFF.

The table lists this clone with a count of one. The rearrangement links TRBV7-9 to TRBJ2-5; possible D gene TRBD1, 5 bases. V lost 2 bases and J lost 4, with 14 bases in between. The CDR3 covers 15 residues. CDR1 is SEHNR, CDR2 FQNEAQ, per germline (reference sequence). This chain's CDR3 is CASSLPPTEIETQYF. CDR3 nucleotide sequence: TGTGCCAGCAGCTTACCGCCGACAGAAATAGAGACCCAGTACTTC.